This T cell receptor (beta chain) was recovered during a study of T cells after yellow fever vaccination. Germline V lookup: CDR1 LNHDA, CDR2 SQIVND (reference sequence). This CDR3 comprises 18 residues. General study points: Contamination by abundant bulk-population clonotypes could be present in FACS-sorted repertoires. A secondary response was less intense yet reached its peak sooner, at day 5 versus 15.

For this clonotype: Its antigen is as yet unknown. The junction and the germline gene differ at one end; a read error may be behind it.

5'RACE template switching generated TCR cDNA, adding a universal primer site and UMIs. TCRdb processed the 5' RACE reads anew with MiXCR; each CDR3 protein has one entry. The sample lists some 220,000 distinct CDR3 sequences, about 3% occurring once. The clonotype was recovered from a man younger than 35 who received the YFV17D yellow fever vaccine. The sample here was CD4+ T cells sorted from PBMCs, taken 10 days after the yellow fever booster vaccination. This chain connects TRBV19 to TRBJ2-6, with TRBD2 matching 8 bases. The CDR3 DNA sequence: TGTTCCAGTAGTATAGAACTAGCGGACTACTCTGGGGCCAACGTCCTGACTTTC. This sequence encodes CSSSIELADYSGANVLTF.